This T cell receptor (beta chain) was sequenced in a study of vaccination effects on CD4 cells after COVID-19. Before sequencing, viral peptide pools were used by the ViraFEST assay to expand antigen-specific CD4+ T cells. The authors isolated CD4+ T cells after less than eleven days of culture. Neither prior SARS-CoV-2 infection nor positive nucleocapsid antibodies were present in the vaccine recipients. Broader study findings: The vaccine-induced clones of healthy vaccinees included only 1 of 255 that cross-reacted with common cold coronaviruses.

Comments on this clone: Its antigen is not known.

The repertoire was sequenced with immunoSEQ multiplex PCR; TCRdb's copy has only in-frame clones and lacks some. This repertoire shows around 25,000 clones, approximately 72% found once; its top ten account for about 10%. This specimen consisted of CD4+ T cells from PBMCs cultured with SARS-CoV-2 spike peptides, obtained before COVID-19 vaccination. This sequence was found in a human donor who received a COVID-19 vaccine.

In DNA, the CDR3 is TGTGCCTGGAGGTGGGGAGCAACTAATGAAAAACTGTTTTTT. As protein: CAWRWGATNEKLFF. The chain carries TRBV30 and TRBJ1-4; D is uncertain. CDR1 GTSNPN and CDR2 SVGIG come from the germline V gene (reference sequence). The CDR3 runs to 14 residues. Trimming stripped 3 bases from V and 0 bases from J, with 8 bases between. The complete variable domain, with remaining parts taken from reference TRBV30 and TRBJ1-4, reads SQTIHQWPATLVQPVGSPLSLECTVEGTSNPNLYWYRQAAGRGLQLLFYSVGIGQISSEVPQNLSASRPQDRQFILSSKKLLLSDSGFYLCAWRWGATNEKLFFGSGTQLSVL.